The source of this T cell receptor beta chain is a study of identical twins. Via MiXCR, TCRdb re-called the 5' RACE reads, giving one row per CDR3 protein. The table includes 400,000 to 550,000 distinct CDR3 sequences, approximately 22% detected once. This CDR3 has 15 amino acids. Trimming pared 2 bases from V and 4 bases from J, leaving 15 bases between. Looked up from germline, CDR1 is MNHEY and CDR2 is SVGAGI. The sample was also reused in another study, on T cells expressing NK-cell markers. In that study: Roughly 6 of the donors carried dominant NKG2C+ clonotypes that took up roughly 1.0-7.0% of their CD8+ T cells.

The chain combines TRBV6-5 with TRBJ2-7; D is unresolved. Sequencing used CD4+ T cells sorted from blood. The receptor was derived from a young woman in good health. The CDR3: CASSYLPDSFYEQYF. CDR3 DNA: TGTGCCAGCAGTTACCTCCCCGACTCATTTTACGAGCAGTACTTC.